One sample yielded the 20 T cell receptor beta chains listed below, sequenced in a study of T cells in Graves' hyperthyroidism and ophthalmopathy. Researchers took RNA transcripts and amplified the TCR beta CDR3 regions from them. Primed by the HTBI set, a first-round RT-PCR was run on the TCR CDR3. MiXCR, applied by TCRdb to the multiplex PCR reads, yields one record per CDR3 protein. Of about 690,000 distinct CDR3 sequences listed, 17% were seen once; the top ten hold 15% to 18%. The material sequenced was blood. These receptors all stem from a man in his fifties with Graves' hyperthyroidism.

The sample holds many counts of this clonotype. The chain carries TRBV27 and TRBJ1-2; tentative D call: TRBD1 (6 bases). The V end lost 4 bases, the J end lost 4 bases, and 10 bases lay between the germline ends. This CDR3 comprises 13 residues. The germline V gene encodes CDR1 MNHEY and CDR2 SMNVEV (reference sequence). The CDR3 bases are TGTGCCAGCAGTTCCTACAGGGCCTATGGCTACACCTTC. Its translation: CASSSYRAYGYTF.

This rearrangement joins TRBV19 to TRBJ2-2; 7 bases match TRBD2. This CDR3 comprises 14 residues. The germline V gene encodes CDR1 LNHDA and CDR2 SQIVND (reference sequence). With 5 bases clipped from V and 6 bases from J, the junction kept 6 bases outside the gene matches. DNA for the CDR3: TGTGCCAGTAGTGCGAGGGAGGGATCCGGGGAGCTGTTTTTT. Amino acid sequence: CASSAREGSGELFF. The full variable domain, in which reference TRBV19 and TRBJ2-2 provide the parts outside the CDR3, is DGGITQSPKYLFRKEGQNVTLSCEQNLNHDAMYWYRQDPGQGLRLIYYSQIVNDFQKGDIAEGYSVSREKKESFPLTVTSAQKNPTAFYLCASSAREGSGELFFGEGSRLTVL.

This clonotype was found many times. This chain joins TRBV12-3 or TRBV12-4 and TRBJ1-5; D uncertain. With 7 bases removed from V and 0 bases from J, the gap between germline ends came to 7 bases. The CDR3 is 13 amino acids. CDR3 DNA sequence: TGTGCCAGCATGGACCGTAGCAATCAGCCCCAGCATTTT. Translating gives CASMDRSNQPQHF.

This clonotype has a handful of counts. The J gene is TRBJ1-2, the V gene TRBV5-1; D is undetermined. Germline CDR1 is SGHRS and CDR2 is YFSETQ. The CDR3 contains 13 residues. The germline V and J ends were trimmed by 8 bases and 4 bases, with 15 bases remaining between them. The CDR3 reads CASSVTLTYGYTF. The CDR3 region has the DNA TGCGCCAGTTCGGTGACGTTGACCTATGGCTACACCTTC.

This clonotype appeared many times. The chain carries TRBV2 and TRBJ1-1; D perhaps matches TRBD1 (5 bases). The CDR3 has 15 residues. Trimming left V 2 bases short and J 5 bases short, with 15 bases between. CDR1 is SNHLY, CDR2 FYNNEI, per germline. CDR3 protein: CASSEWQGVRTEAFF. CDR3 coding DNA: TGTGCCAGCAGTGAATGGCAGGGAGTGCGGACTGAAGCTTTCTTT.

This clonotype occurred a few times. The chain joins TRBV28 to TRBJ1-2; 9 nucleotides align to TRBD1. The CDR3 loop spans 17 amino acids. The V and J ends lost 4 bases and 4 bases, in that order; junction bases with no gene match: 13. Germline V CDR1 and CDR2: MDHEN, SYDVKM. The CDR3 DNA follows: TGTGCCAGCAGTTCTTACTCTACAGGGGGCTATACCTATGGCTACACCTTC. Encoded protein: CASSSYSTGGYTYGYTF.

This chain connects TRBV7-8 to TRBJ2-2; 7 bases line up with TRBD2. There are 13 residues in the CDR3. With 10 bases clipped from V and 0 bases from J, the junction kept 2 bases outside the gene matches. The V gene's germline CDR1 is SGHVS and CDR2 FQNEAQ. The DNA for the CDR3 is TGTGCCACAGCGGGGACGAACACCGGGGAGCTGTTTTTT. Amino acid sequence: CATAGTNTGELFF. The entire variable domain, with the rest obtained from reference TRBV7-8 and TRBJ2-2, is as follows: GAGVSQSPRYKVAKRGQDVALRCDPISGHVSLFWYQQALGQGPEFLTYFQNEAQLDKSGLPSDRFFAERPEGSVSTLKIQRTQQEDSAVYLCATAGTNTGELFFGEGSRLTVL.

This clonotype showed up just a few times. This rearrangement joins TRBV29-1 to TRBJ1-1, with 8 bases lining up with TRBD1. V lost 6 bases to trimming and J lost 0 bases; unmatched junction nucleotides: 6. CDR1 is SQVTM, CDR2 ANQGSEA, per germline. The CDR3 is 14 amino acids. The CDR3 here is CSVADREMNTEAFF. For the CDR3, the DNA is TGCAGCGTGGCGGACAGGGAGATGAACACTGAAGCTTTCTTT.

The J gene is TRBJ1-1, the V gene TRBV19; perhaps TRBD1 as D (6 bases). The CDR3 is made up of 14 amino acids. The germline V gene encodes CDR1 LNHDA and CDR2 SQIVND (reference sequence). V lost 8 bases and J lost 3, with 16 bases in between. The CDR3 is CASAPMGAYTEAFF. In DNA, the CDR3 is TGTGCCAGTGCTCCGATGGGGGCTTACACTGAAGCTTTCTTT.

This clonotype was seen many times. The chain uses TRBV20-1 and TRBJ2-5, with TRBD2 matching over 11 bases. Germline CDR1 is DFQATT and CDR2 is SNEGSKA (reference sequence). J lost 2 bases, V lost 3 bases, and 20 bases had no gene match. This CDR3 region has 20 residues. CDR3 in amino acids: CSARGAHIVGTSGNQETQYF. The CDR3 DNA sequence: TGCAGTGCTAGGGGCGCCCACATTGTGGGGACTAGCGGTAATCAAGAGACCCAGTACTTC.

The rearrangement links TRBV4-1 to TRBJ2-5; no definite D call. V lost 4 bases and J 2 bases, leaving 20 bases between the germline ends. The CDR3 is made up of 17 amino acids. Germline V gene lookup returns CDR1 MGHRA and CDR2 YSYEKL. Here the CDR3 DNA reads TGCGCCAGCAGCCCCCACTTGTGGCGGAGCCTTCAAGAGACCCAGTACTTC. Residues: CASSPHLWRSLQETQYF.

This chain uses TRBV5-5 with TRBJ2-7; D may be TRBD1 or TRBD2 (7 bases each). The CDR3 consists of 15 residues. Germline V gives CDR1 SGHKS, CDR2 YYEKEE (reference sequence). Trimming cost V 4 bases and J 6 bases, with 20 bases left between them. The CDR3 spells CASSPPGGGKTEQYF. The DNA of the CDR3 is TGTGCCAGCAGCCCCCCAGGGGGAGGGAAAACCGAGCAGTACTTC.

This clonotype was found many times. The gene calls are TRBV28 and TRBJ2-1; TRBD1 matches at 12 bases. V dropped 0 bases and J dropped 3; count of bases not matched to a gene: 12. This CDR3 is built from 20 residues. The germline gives CDR1 MDHEN, CDR2 SYDVKM. The CDR3 DNA reads as TGTGCCAGCAGTTTATGGGCCGGGACAGGGGGCCTAGGGATCTACAATGAGCAGTTCTTC. Translated, it gives CASSLWAGTGGLGIYNEQFF.

This clonotype was recorded at least ten times. The gene calls are TRBV12-3 or TRBV12-4 and TRBJ1-2, with a weak D call TRBD1 (6 bases). Trimming left V 5 bases short and J 8 bases short, with 15 bases between. The CDR3 covers 13 residues. Here the CDR3 reads CASSTNRVGGYTF. DNA of the CDR3: TGTGCCAGCAGTACTAACAGGGTCGGAGGCTACACCTTC.

This clonotype was seen more than once but under ten times. The rearrangement links TRBV7-8 to TRBJ2-3; 10 bases are a match to TRBD2. CDR3 length: 16 amino acids. Germline loops: CDR1 SGHVS, CDR2 FQNEAQ. V lost 4 bases, J lost 2 bases, and 6 bases stayed unmatched. Here the CDR3 DNA reads TGTGCCAGCAGCTCAGCGGGAGGGACTCTCACAGATACGCAGTATTTT. It codes for CASSSAGGTLTDTQYF.

The V gene is TRBV7-2, the J gene TRBJ2-2, with TRBD2 matching 13 bases. Losses at the gene ends were 4 bases for V and 3 bases for J; bases not matched to a gene: 8. This CDR3 has 18 residues. Germline values: CDR1 SGHTA, CDR2 FQGNSA. CDR3 residues: CASSYRTSGSVYTGELFF. The CDR3 nucleotides read TGTGCCAGCAGCTATAGGACTAGCGGGAGTGTGTACACCGGGGAGCTGTTTTTT.

Only a few counts were recorded for this clonotype. The genes are TRBV19 and TRBJ2-2; possibly TRBD1 or TRBD2 for D (5 bases each). The CDR3 loop spans 18 amino acids. Germline CDR1 is LNHDA and CDR2 is SQIVND (reference sequence). V was pared by 4 bases and J by 0 bases, with 18 bases between. In DNA, the CDR3 is TGTGCCAGTAGTACCCCCCGACGGGGCGCGTCGAACACCGGGGAGCTGTTTTTT. Its translation is CASSTPRRGASNTGELFF.

The V gene is TRBV15, the J gene TRBJ2-7; 14 bases are a match to TRBD2. From germline, CDR1 is LNHNV and CDR2 YYDKDF (reference sequence). V shed 6 bases, J shed 6 bases, and the junction held 10 bases outside the gene matches. The CDR3 contains 16 residues. CDR3 bases: TGTGCCACCAGAAACCGGACTAGCGGGAGGAAAGGCGAGCAGTACTTC. Translation: CATRNRTSGRKGEQYF.

This clonotype has at least ten counts. The V gene is TRBV20-1, the J gene TRBJ2-3; 10 nucleotides line up with TRBD2. This CDR3 has 16 residues. V lost 2 bases to trimming and J lost 2 bases; unmatched junction nucleotides: 7. Germline CDR1 and CDR2: DFQATT and SNEGSKA (reference sequence). The CDR3 spells CSARPGLAVSTDTQYF. In DNA form, the CDR3 reads TGCAGTGCTAGACCCGGACTAGCGGTTTCCACAGATACGCAGTATTTT.

A remark on this clonotype: This may come from a read error, since a much larger clone is one base off. The V gene is TRBV6-2 or TRBV6-3, the J gene TRBJ1-2; TRBD1 is a possible D gene (5 bases). CDR1 and CDR2 (germline): MNHEY, SVGEGT. This CDR3 has 13 residues. CDR3 sequence: CASRRARDYSYTF. CDR3 coding DNA: TGTGCCAGCAGACGGGCCCGGGACTATAGCTACACCTTC.